Following are 21 T cell receptor beta chains from one sample sequenced in a study of T cells in Graves' hyperthyroidism and ophthalmopathy (dated by TCRdb to between 2017 and 2020). The library was made by multiplex PCR. Sequencing relied on an Illumina HiSeq 2000. The TCR beta CDR3 regions were amplified from RNA transcripts. The first round of RT-PCR for the TCR CDR3 was performed with the HTBI primer set and the Qiagen OneStep RT-PCR kit. The public reads were reprocessed in TCRdb via fastp at Q25 and MiXCR, keeping in-frame beta chains. Every distinct CDR3 protein forms one entry, paired with its most common genes and DNA. A total of some 400,000 distinct CDR3 sequences appear in this sample, around 14% of them only once. The ten largest account for 9.5% to 12% of the sample. The material sequenced was blood. The receptors stem from a woman aged 55-70 years with Graves' hyperthyroidism.

On this clonotype: Possible read error: a much larger clone is one base away. This chain uses TRBV24-1 with TRBJ2-3, with D possibly TRBD2 on 5 matching bases. The V gene lost 0 bases and the J gene lost 2 bases, with 11 bases spanning the gap. The CDR3 has 16 amino acids. The germline gives CDR1 KGHDR, CDR2 SFDVKD. The CDR3 loop reads CATSDLRTANTDTQYF. In DNA, the CDR3 is TGTGCCACCAGTGATTTGCGGACTGCAAACACAGATACGCAGTATTTT.

This clonotype has ten or more counts. This chain connects TRBV2 to TRBJ2-7; D remains ambiguous. From germline, CDR1 is SNHLY and CDR2 FYNNEI. V lost 0 bases and J lost 5, with 11 bases in between. This CDR3 has 14 residues. CDR3 protein: CASSEAPGFNEQYF. The CDR3 bases are TGTGCCAGCAGTGAAGCGCCCGGGTTCAACGAGCAGTACTTC.

This chain joins TRBV5-1 and TRBJ1-3; D gene ambiguous. Trimming cost V 0 bases and J 0 bases, with 7 bases left between them. The CDR3 has 15 residues. CDR1 and CDR2 from the germline V gene are SGHRS and YFSETQ. The CDR3 region is CASSLAVNSGNTIYF. The CDR3 nucleotides are TGCGCCAGCAGCTTGGCCGTAAACTCTGGAAACACCATATATTTT.

This clonotype occurred many times. The chain links TRBV11-2 to TRBJ2-7; 9 bases are shared with TRBD2. CDR3 length equals 16 residues. J was trimmed by 6 bases and V by 3 bases; bases with no gene match: 12. Germline lookup yields CDR1 SGHAT and CDR2 FQNNGV. CDR3 in amino acids: CASSLSFGTSLGEQYF. CDR3 nucleotides: TGTGCCAGCAGCTTGTCATTCGGGACTAGCTTAGGCGAGCAGTACTTC. Complete variable domain (other parts from reference TRBV11-2 and TRBJ2-7): EAGVAQSPRYKIIEKRQSVAFWCNPISGHATLYWYQQILGQGPKLLIQFQNNGVVDDSQLPKDRFSAERLKGVDSTLKIQPAKLEDSAVYLCASSLSFGTSLGEQYFGPGTRLTVT.

This clonotype was seen a few times. The chain joins TRBV7-2 to TRBJ2-2, with TRBD2 as a possible D gene (5 bases). Deletions cut 5 bases from V and 8 bases from J, with 15 bases between. The germline V gene has CDR1 SGHTA and CDR2 FQGNSA. This CDR3 region has 14 residues. The CDR3 nucleotides are TGTGCCAGCAGCCGAGGAGCGAGAGGGGGGGAGCTGTTTTTT. This sequence encodes CASSRGARGGELFF.

This chain uses TRBV20-1 with TRBJ2-7; 8 nucleotides align to TRBD2. This CDR3 contains 13 residues. The V segment lost 2 bases and the J segment 12 bases; nucleotides outside the gene matches: 12. Germline-derived CDR1 and CDR2 are DFQATT and SNEGSKA (reference sequence). The CDR3 coding sequence is TGCAGTGCTAGATCTCTGGGACTAGTAAGGCCGTACTTC. Protein sequence: CSARSLGLVRPYF.

On this clonotype itself: Possible read error: a much larger clone is one base away. The rearrangement uses TRBV6-2 or TRBV6-3 and TRBJ2-3, with D possibly matching TRBD1 (6 bases). The J call may be wrong; the DNA end is better matched by TRBJ1-5. The CDR3 is 14 amino acids. Germline lookup yields CDR1 MNHEY and CDR2 SVGEGT. Written as DNA, the CDR3 is TGTGCCAGCAGACCGGGACACAGCACAGATACGCAGCATTTT. The encoded protein is CASRPGHSTDTQHF.

This clonotype came up many times. The chain is built from TRBV20-1 and TRBJ2-1; 10 nucleotides align to TRBD2. Germline CDR1 DFQATT, CDR2 SNEGSKA (reference sequence). CDR3 length equals 15 residues. V lost 2 bases and J lost 0; bases outside the gene matches: 1. Written as DNA, the CDR3 is TGCAGTGCTAGAAGACTAGCGGGCTCCTACAATGAGCAGTTCTTC. This encodes CSARRLAGSYNEQFF.

This clonotype was detected many times. J is TRBJ2-5 and V is TRBV24-1; TRBD2 matches at 7 bases. Germline V lookup: CDR1 KGHDR, CDR2 SFDVKD. Trimming cost V 3 bases and J 5 bases; bases outside gene matches: 8. The CDR3 has 15 residues. In nucleotides, the CDR3 is TGTGCCACCAGTGATCCCCGGGGAGGGGCCGAGACCCAGTACTTC. Residues: CATSDPRGGAETQYF.

This clonotype was counted at least ten times. This sequence joins TRBV28 and TRBJ2-2; TRBD2 matches 13 bases. The CDR3 is made up of 18 amino acids. Germline-derived CDR1 and CDR2 are MDHEN and SYDVKM. After removal of 3 bases from V and 0 bases from J, the junction contained 4 bases not matched to a gene. The CDR3 reads CASSFGLAGASNTGELFF. CDR3 DNA: TGTGCCAGCAGTTTCGGACTAGCGGGGGCCTCGAACACCGGGGAGCTGTTTTTT.

This clonotype was counted ten times or more. This chain links TRBV2 with TRBJ1-6; 7 bases are a match to TRBD1. After removal of 6 bases from V and 5 bases from J, the junction contained 7 bases not matched to a gene. The CDR3 covers 15 residues. CDR1 and CDR2 (germline): SNHLY, FYNNEI. The CDR3 DNA reads as TGTGCCAGCAGAGCCGGGACAGCGGATAATTCACCCCTCCACTTT. This gives the protein CASRAGTADNSPLHF.

This clonotype was recorded many times. Written as DNA, the CDR3 is TGTGCCAGCTCGCAGGGGATTGAAGCTTTCTTT. As protein: CASSQGIEAFF. V usage is TRBV18 and J usage is TRBJ1-1, with D perhaps TRBD1 (6 bases). Germline CDR1 is KGHSH and CDR2 is LQKENI. Trimming took 6 bases from V and 7 from J, leaving 9 bases between them. The CDR3 has 11 residues.

This clonotype was counted ten times or more. The DNA of the CDR3 is TGTGCCAGCAGCTTAAAGCTAGTGGTAGATACGCAGTATTTT. It encodes CASSLKLVVDTQYF. The chain employs TRBV7-2 and TRBJ2-3, with D hard to call. CDR3 length: 14 residues. The germline V and J ends were trimmed by 2 bases and 5 bases, with 11 bases remaining between them. CDR1 SGHTA and CDR2 FQGNSA come from the germline V gene.

This clonotype has a count of ten or more. The gene calls are TRBV30 and TRBJ2-1; D is unclear. This CDR3 comprises 14 residues. In germline, CDR1 is GTSNPN, CDR2 SVGIG (reference sequence). V dropped 4 bases and J dropped 6 bases, with 16 bases sitting between them. Here the CDR3 reads CAWTRRVVGNEQFF. CDR3 sequence (DNA): TGTGCCTGGACCCGAAGGGTTGTGGGCAATGAGCAGTTCTTC.

This chain joins TRBV19 and TRBJ2-7; no firm D call. The V end was cut by 3 bases, the J end by 4 bases, with 7 bases between. This CDR3 is 12 amino acids long. Germline CDR1 and CDR2: LNHDA and SQIVND (reference sequence). The CDR3 nucleotides read TGTGCCAGTAGTATGACCGATTACGAGCAGTACTTC. Amino acids: CASSMTDYEQYF.

This clonotype was detected only a few times. V usage is TRBV5-5 and J usage is TRBJ1-3; D is uncertain. The CDR3 loop spans 16 amino acids. CDR1 is SGHKS, CDR2 YYEKEE, per germline (reference sequence). V shed 0 bases and J shed 0 bases, with 10 bases lying between them. This CDR3 is CASSLAAEPSGNTIYF. DNA of the CDR3: TGTGCCAGCAGCTTGGCGGCAGAACCCTCTGGAAACACCATATATTTT.

Ten or more counts support this clonotype. The chain combines TRBV28 with TRBJ2-1, with D hard to call. The germline CDR1 and CDR2 sequences are MDHEN and SYDVKM. The V end lost 8 bases, the J end lost 6 bases, and 17 bases lay between the germline ends. The CDR3 consists of 14 residues. CDR3 region: CASLSALHLNEQFF. The CDR3 nucleotides are TGTGCCAGCCTATCGGCATTGCATCTCAATGAGCAGTTCTTC.

There are many counts of this clonotype. Here the CDR3 DNA reads TGTGCCAGCAGCCAACAGGGTCCAGCCACTGAAGCTTTCTTT. Amino acid sequence: CASSQQGPATEAFF. The V gene is TRBV7-9, the J gene TRBJ1-1, with D possibly being TRBD1 (6 bases). V dropped 5 bases and J dropped 4 bases, with 14 bases sitting between them. The CDR3 consists of 14 residues. Germline V lookup: CDR1 SEHNR, CDR2 FQNEAQ (reference sequence).

In its sample, this clonotype was seen many times. J is TRBJ1-4 and V is TRBV11-2; D is ambiguous. V was cut by 2 bases and J by 8 bases, with 9 bases left in between. Germline CDR1 is SGHAT and CDR2 is FQNNGV. This CDR3 has 13 amino acids. This CDR3 is CASSLQLGEKLFF. CDR3 sequence (DNA): TGTGCCAGCAGCTTACAGCTTGGGGAAAAACTGTTTTTT.

This clonotype has a handful of counts. The chain links TRBV9 to TRBJ2-1, with 11 nucleotides matching TRBD2. J gave up 2 bases and V 3 bases, and 7 bases lay outside the gene matches. CDR3 size: 17 residues. From germline, CDR1 is SGDLS and CDR2 YYNGEE. The CDR3 region has the DNA TGTGCCAGCAGCGCCTACGAGACTAGCGGGACCTACAATGAGCAGTTCTTC. It specifies CASSAYETSGTYNEQFF. The variable domain in full, completed from reference TRBV9 and TRBJ2-1, reads DSGVTQTPKHLITATGQRVTLRCSPRSGDLSVYWYQQSLDQGLQFLIQYYNGEERAKGNILERFSAQQFPDLHSELNLSSLELGDSALYFCASSAYETSGTYNEQFFGPGTRLTVL.

This clonotype has a count of ten or more. The chain carries TRBV7-9 and TRBJ2-2; 10 nucleotides align to TRBD2. Germline CDR1 is SEHNR and CDR2 is FQNEAQ (reference sequence). V dropped 7 bases and J dropped 7; count of bases not matched to a gene: 9. This CDR3 is 15 amino acids long. The CDR3 region has the DNA TGTGCCAGCACCATAGCGGGAGGTCTCGGCGGGGAGCTGTTTTTT. Protein: CASTIAGGLGGELFF.